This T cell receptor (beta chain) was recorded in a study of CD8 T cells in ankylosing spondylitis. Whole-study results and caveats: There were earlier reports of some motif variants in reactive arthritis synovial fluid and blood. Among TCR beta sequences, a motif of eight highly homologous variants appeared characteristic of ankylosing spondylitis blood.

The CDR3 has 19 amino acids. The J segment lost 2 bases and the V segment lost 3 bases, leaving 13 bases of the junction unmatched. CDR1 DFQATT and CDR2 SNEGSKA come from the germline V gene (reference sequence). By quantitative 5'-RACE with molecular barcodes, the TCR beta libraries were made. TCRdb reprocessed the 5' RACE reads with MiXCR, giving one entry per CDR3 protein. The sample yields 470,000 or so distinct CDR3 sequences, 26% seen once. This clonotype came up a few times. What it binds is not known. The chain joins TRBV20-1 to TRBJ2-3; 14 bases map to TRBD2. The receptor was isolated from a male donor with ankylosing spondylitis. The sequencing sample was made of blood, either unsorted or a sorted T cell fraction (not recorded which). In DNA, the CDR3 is TGCAGTGCTAGTAGGGGACTAGCGGGAGCCTCCGGGGACACAGATACGCAGTATTTT. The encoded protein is CSASRGLAGASGDTDTQYF.